This TCR beta chain was recovered during a study of OX40 agonist ivuxolimab in advanced cancers. Across the whole study: Patients got intravenous ivuxolimab at 0.01 to 10 mg/kg every 2 weeks.

This CDR3 is 11 amino acids long. V gave up 6 bases and J gave up 4 bases, with 9 bases separating them. CDR1 is DFQATT and CDR2 is SNEGSKA in the germline V gene (reference sequence). Here immunoSEQ multiplex PCR was the method, and the copy in TCRdb shows in-frame clones only, minus some. This table has roughly 98,000 clones, 70% to 85% appearing once. The origin of this receptor is an adult with an advanced solid tumor such as melanoma, head and neck, liver or kidney cancer. The V and J genes are TRBV20-1 and TRBJ1-1; the D is unclear. The sample consisted of CD4+ or CD8+ T cells sorted from blood, taken in a trial of the OX40 agonist ivuxolimab. The CDR3 sequence is CSADPGTEAFF. The CDR3 nucleotides are TGCAGTGCCGACCCCGGCACTGAAGCTTTCTTT.